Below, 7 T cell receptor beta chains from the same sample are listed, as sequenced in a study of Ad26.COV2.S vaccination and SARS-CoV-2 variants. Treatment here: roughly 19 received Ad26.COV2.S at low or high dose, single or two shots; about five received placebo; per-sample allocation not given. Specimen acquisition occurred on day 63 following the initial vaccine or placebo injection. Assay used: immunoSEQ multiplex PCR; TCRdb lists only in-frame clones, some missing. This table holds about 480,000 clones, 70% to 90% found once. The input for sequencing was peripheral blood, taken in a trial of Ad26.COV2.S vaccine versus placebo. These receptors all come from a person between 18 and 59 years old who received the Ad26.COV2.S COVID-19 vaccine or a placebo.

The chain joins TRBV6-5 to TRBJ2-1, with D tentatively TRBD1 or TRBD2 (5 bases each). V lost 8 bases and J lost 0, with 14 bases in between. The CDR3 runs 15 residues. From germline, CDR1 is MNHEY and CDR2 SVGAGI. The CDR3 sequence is CASVRGGSSYNEQFF. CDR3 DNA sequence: TGTGCCAGCGTGAGGGGCGGAAGCTCCTACAATGAGCAGTTCTTC.

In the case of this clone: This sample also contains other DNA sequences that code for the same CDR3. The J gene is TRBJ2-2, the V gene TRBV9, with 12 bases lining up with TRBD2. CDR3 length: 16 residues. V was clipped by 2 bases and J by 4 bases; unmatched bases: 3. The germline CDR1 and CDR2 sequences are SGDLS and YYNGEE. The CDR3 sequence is CASSVTSGSITGELFF. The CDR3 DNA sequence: TGTGCCAGCAGCGTGACTAGCGGGAGTATCACCGGGGAGCTGTTTTTT.

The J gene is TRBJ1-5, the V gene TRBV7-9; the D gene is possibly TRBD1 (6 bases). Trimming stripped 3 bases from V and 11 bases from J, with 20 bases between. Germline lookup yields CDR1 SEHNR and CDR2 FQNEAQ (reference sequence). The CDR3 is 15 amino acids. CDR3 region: CASSLGGRNHGAQHF. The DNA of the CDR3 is TGTGCCAGCAGCTTGGGGGGGCGTAACCATGGGGCCCAGCATTTT.

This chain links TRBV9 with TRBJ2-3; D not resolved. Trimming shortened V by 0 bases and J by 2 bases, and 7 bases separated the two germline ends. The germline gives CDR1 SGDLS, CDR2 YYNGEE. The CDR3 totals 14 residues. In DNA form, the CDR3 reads TGTGCCAGCAGCGTAGCACAGTACACAGATACGCAGTATTTT. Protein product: CASSVAQYTDTQYF.

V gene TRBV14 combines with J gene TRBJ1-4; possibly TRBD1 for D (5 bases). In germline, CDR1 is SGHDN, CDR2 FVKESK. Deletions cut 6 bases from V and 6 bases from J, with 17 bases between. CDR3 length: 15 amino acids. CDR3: CASRPLGREHEKLFF. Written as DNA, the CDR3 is TGTGCCAGCAGACCTCTGGGCAGGGAACATGAAAAACTGTTTTTT.

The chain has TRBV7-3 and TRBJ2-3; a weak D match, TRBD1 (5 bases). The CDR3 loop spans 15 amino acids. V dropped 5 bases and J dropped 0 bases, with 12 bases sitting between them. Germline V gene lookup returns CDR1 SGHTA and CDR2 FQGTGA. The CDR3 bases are TGTGCCAGCAGCCTCCAGGGATCTAGCACAGATACGCAGTATTTT. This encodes CASSLQGSSTDTQYF.

In nucleotides, the CDR3 is TGCAGCGTTGATGGTGCTGTTAGCGGGGGCATAAGCTCCTACAATGAGCAGTTCTTC. Translating gives CSVDGAVSGGISSYNEQFF. The V gene is TRBV29-1, the J gene TRBJ2-1; 9 bases match TRBD2. This CDR3 spans 19 amino acids. J gave up 0 bases and V 3 bases, and 15 bases lay outside the gene matches. CDR1 is SQVTM, CDR2 ANQGSEA, per germline.